This T cell receptor beta chain was documented in a study of cytomegalovirus exposure and HLA in healthy donors. This CDR3 contains 16 residues. J gave up 2 bases and V 2 bases, and 8 bases lay outside the gene matches. Germline-derived CDR1 and CDR2 are LGHNA and YNFKEQ. With 60 Vbeta and 13 Jbeta primers, the PCR was carried out. The table came from immunoSEQ multiplex PCR; TCRdb's copy has only in-frame clones and leaves some out. Here the sample spans 110,000 to 150,000 clones, about 71% being singletons. Material: PBMCs. The chain recombines TRBV4-2 with TRBJ2-7; the match to TRBD2 covers 8 bases. This receptor was identified in a woman between 55 and 75 years old in good health and CMV-seropositive. CDR3 coding DNA: TGTGCCAGCAGCCAAACAGCGGGAGTCGGCCCCTACGAGCAGTACTTC. Residues: CASSQTAGVGPYEQYF.